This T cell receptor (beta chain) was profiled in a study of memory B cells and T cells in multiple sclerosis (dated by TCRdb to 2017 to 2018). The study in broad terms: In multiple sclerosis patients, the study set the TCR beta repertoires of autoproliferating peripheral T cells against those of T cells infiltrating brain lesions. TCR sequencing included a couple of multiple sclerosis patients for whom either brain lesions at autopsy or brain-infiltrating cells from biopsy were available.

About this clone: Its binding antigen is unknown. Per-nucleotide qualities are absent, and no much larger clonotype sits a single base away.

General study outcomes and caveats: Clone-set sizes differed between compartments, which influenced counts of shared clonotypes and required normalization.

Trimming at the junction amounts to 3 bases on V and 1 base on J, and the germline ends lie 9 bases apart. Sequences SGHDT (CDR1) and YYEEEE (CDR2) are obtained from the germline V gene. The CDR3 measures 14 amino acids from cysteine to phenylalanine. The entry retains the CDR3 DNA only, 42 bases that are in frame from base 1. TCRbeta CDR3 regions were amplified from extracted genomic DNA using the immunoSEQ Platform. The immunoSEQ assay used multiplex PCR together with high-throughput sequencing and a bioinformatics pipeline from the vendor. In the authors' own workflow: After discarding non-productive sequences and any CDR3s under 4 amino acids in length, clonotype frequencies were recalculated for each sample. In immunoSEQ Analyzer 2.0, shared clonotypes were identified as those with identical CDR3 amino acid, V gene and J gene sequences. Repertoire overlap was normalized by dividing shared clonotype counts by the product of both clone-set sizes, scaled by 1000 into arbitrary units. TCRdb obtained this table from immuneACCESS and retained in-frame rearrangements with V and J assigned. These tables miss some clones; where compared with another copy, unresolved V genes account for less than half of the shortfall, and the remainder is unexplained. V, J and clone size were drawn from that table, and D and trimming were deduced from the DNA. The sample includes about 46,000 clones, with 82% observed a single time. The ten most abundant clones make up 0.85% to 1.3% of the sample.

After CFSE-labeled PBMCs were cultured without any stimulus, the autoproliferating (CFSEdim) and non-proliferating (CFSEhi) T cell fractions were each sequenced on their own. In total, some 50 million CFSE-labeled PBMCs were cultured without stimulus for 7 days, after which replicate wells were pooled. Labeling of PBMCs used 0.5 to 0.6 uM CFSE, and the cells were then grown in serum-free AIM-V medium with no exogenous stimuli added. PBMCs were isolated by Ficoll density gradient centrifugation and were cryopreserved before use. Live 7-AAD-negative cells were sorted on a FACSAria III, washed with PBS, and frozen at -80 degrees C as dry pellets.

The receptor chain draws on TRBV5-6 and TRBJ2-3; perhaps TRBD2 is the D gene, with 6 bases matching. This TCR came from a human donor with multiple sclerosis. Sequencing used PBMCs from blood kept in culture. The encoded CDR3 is CASSSGVGTDTQYF. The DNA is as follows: TGTGCCAGCAGCTCGGGGGTTGGCACAGATACGCAGTATTTT.